Sequencing of this T cell receptor (beta chain) was carried out in a study of post-analysis software for immune sequencing data. Germline V gives CDR1 SGHDT, CDR2 YYEEEE. Trimming took 3 bases from V and 11 from J; bases not matched to a gene: 8. CDR3 length: 14 amino acids. Overall study results and limits: Controls showed significantly higher normalized Chao1 diversity than did multiple sclerosis patients. The five TRBV segments detected at higher frequency in patients than in controls included TRBV5-6, TRBV5-1 and TRBV20-1.

To note about this clonotype: Its antigen is currently unknown.

Incorporated into the TCR beta cDNA libraries were unique molecular identifiers, which served to reduce PCR and sequencing biases. TCRdb re-analysed the PCR reads in MiXCR, keeping a single row per CDR3 protein. The repertoire includes 430,000 or so distinct CDR3 sequences, approximately 39% of them detected once, and 7.6% sits in the top ten. The sequencing sample was made of blood. The gene calls are TRBV5-6 and TRBJ1-4; 9 nucleotides match TRBD1. This clonotype originated in a girl aged 2 to 9 with multiple sclerosis. The CDR3 nucleotides are TGTGCCAGCAGCTATACCGGGACAGGGAGTAAACTGTTTTTT. As protein: CASSYTGTGSKLFF.